This is a list of T cell receptor beta chains from one sample in a study of cytomegalovirus exposure and HLA in healthy donors. Clones were sequenced by immunoSEQ multiplex PCR, and TCRdb holds only the in-frame ones, with some missing. Of 150,000 or so clones listed, 85% to 90% are singletons. Sequencing was carried out using PBMCs. The receptors come from a young woman in good health and CMV-seropositive. The CDR3 runs from the conserved cysteine through the conserved F or W. Clone sizes are given selectively: once, few, many, or a class where the clone is expanded.

abundance	v_gene	j_gene	CDR3aa
once	TRBV11-2	TRBJ1-6	CASSSQADSPLHF
NA	TRBV5-4	TRBJ2-7	CASSREGYEQYF
few	TRBV13	TRBJ2-7	CASSLGQKSLESYEQYF
NA	TRBV4-2	TRBJ2-7	CASSLSEQEKTYEQYF
NA	TRBV27	TRBJ2-5	CASSLLSRDLETQYF
NA	TRBV6-5	TRBJ2-2	CASSYGPNTGELFF
NA	TRBV5-4	TRBJ2-5	CASSPGRGSAATQYF
NA	TRBV6-4	TRBJ1-6	CASNRGVVLDSPLHF
NA	TRBV6-6	TRBJ2-1	CASSYPTGAKNEQFF
NA	TRBV10-2	TRBJ2-7	CASGGTSGYEQYF
NA	TRBV27	TRBJ1-1	CASSRRQDTEAFF
NA	TRBV6-6	TRBJ2-3	CASSIQSSTDTQYF
NA	TRBV10-3	TRBJ1-2	CAISESRVGYTF
NA	TRBV6-5	TRBJ2-5	CASSYQAGGLETQYF
NA	TRBV5-4	TRBJ1-2	CASSLTTGPFGYTF
NA	TRBV28	TRBJ2-7	CASSQGAREQYF
once	TRBV7-3	TRBJ1-2	CASGPGGPQGGDGYTF
NA	TRBV5-5	TRBJ2-7	CASSRRADPWDEQYF
NA	TRBV15	TRBJ2-3	CATSDTLAGGRDTQYF
NA	TRBV5-6	TRBJ2-1	CASSSGLASNEQFF
NA	TRBV5-6	TRBJ2-5	CASSLKVLVGETQYF
NA	TRBV4-1	TRBJ2-7	CASSQVNTGTRNHEQYF
NA	TRBV9	TRBJ2-7	CASSVATGDVYEQYF
NA	TRBV7-2	TRBJ2-5	CASSFGGQGETQYF
NA	TRBV7-2	TRBJ2-1	CASSSAGTGVYNEQFF
NA	TRBV28	TRBJ2-1	CASTPPPGTSGIVDSYNEQFF
NA	TRBV2	TRBJ1-4	CASGHPVATNEKLFF
NA	TRBV19	TRBJ1-5	CASRVQGDSNQPQHF
NA	TRBV4-2	TRBJ1-5	CASSRLGTGENQPQHF
NA	TRBV4-1	TRBJ2-3	CASSQLHTDTQYF
once	TRBV18	TRBJ2-4	CASSPTSGGGKNIQYF
NA	TRBV9	TRBJ2-3	CASSVQGLAGPGGTDTQYF
NA	TRBV29-1	TRBJ2-1	CSVVGQGTYNEQFF
NA	TRBV4-1	TRBJ1-4	CASRGQRGEKLFF
NA	TRBV5-1	TRBJ2-7	CASSLVWPFYEQYF